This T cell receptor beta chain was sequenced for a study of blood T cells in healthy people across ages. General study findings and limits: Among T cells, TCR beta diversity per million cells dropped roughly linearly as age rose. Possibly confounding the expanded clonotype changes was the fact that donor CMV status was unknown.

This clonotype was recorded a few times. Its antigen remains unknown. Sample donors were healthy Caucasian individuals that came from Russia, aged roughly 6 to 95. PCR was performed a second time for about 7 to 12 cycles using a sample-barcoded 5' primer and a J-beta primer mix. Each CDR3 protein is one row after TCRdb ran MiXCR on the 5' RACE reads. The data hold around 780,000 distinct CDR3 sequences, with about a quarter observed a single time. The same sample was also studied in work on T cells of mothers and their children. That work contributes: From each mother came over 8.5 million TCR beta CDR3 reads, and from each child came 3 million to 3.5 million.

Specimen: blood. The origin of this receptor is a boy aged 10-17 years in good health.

In nucleotides, the CDR3 is TGTGCCAGCAGCTTAGGTATACCGGGACAGGGGCCCTACAATGAGCAGTTCTTC. Translating gives CASSLGIPGQGPYNEQFF. This chain uses TRBV7-8 with TRBJ2-1; 10 nucleotides align to TRBD1. Germline CDR1 reads SGHVS; CDR2 reads FQNEAQ. The CDR3 contains 18 residues. The J segment lost 2 bases and the V segment lost 1 base, leaving 8 bases of the junction unmatched.